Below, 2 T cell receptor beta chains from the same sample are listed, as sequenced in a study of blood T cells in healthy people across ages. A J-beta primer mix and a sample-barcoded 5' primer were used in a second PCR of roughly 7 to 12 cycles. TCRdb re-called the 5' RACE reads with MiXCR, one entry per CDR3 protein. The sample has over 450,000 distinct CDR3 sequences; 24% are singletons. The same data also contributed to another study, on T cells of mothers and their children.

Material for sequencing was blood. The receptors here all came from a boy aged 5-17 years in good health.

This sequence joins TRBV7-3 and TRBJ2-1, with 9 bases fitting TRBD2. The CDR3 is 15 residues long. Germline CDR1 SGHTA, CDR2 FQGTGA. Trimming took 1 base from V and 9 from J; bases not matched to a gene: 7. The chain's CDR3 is CASSLMAGGLSEQFF. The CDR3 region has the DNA TGTGCCAGCAGCTTAATGGCGGGGGGGCTCTCTGAGCAGTTCTTC.

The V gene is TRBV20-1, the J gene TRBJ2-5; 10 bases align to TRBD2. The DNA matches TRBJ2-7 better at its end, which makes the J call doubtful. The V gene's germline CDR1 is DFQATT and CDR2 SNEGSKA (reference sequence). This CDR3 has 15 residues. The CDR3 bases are TGCAGTGCCCCCCTAAGCGGGAGGGCGGTGGGCGAGCAGTACTTC. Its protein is CSAPLSGRAVGEQYF.